This T cell receptor beta chain originates from a study of T-cell memory formation after mild COVID-19. This clonotype was counted many times. TCRdb processed the 5' RACE reads anew with MiXCR; each CDR3 protein has one entry. The sample has about 82,000 distinct CDR3 sequences, around 15% seen once. This sequence originates from a young man who had mild COVID-19 (a few samples of this study predate the infection). Cell type and time point are not known. The sequenced material came from PBMCs or a T cell subset sorted from them (not recorded which).

As DNA, the CDR3 is TGTGCCAGCAGCTTAGTACCCTCTGGGGCCAACGTCCTGACTTTC. Its translation: CASSLVPSGANVLTF. J is TRBJ2-6 and V is TRBV7-9; D gene uncertain. Germline CDR1 is SEHNR and CDR2 is FQNEAQ (reference sequence). This CDR3 comprises 15 residues. V lost 1 base to trimming and J lost 0 bases, with 4 bases between them.